This entry features one T cell receptor (beta chain) sequence. Its antigen remains unidentified. PCR amplification relied on 60 Vbeta primers (plus 13 Jbeta primers). Profiled with immunoSEQ multiplex PCR; TCRdb holds only in-frame clones, not every one. The table shows around 130,000 clones, with 75% to 85% occurring only once. These data originate in a study of cytomegalovirus exposure and HLA in healthy donors. Study observations and caveats: By HLA locus, TCR association rates varied in a later analysis, with DRB1 showing the most and HLA-C the fewest. In terms of immune exposure information, only CMV serostatus was available.

The V end was cut by 4 bases, the J end by 7 bases, with 12 bases between. Germline lookup yields CDR1 SNHLY and CDR2 FYNNEI. There are 13 residues in the CDR3. V gene TRBV2 combines with J gene TRBJ2-3, with D possibly matching TRBD1 (6 bases). Material for sequencing was PBMCs. The receptor was isolated from a woman between 35 and 50 years old in good health and CMV-seronegative. The CDR3 protein is CASSGLGANTQYF. The CDR3, as DNA: TGTGCCAGCAGTGGATTGGGGGCAAATACGCAGTATTTT.